The rows below give T cell receptor beta chains drawn from one sample of a study of OX40 agonist ivuxolimab in advanced cancers. Libraries were prepared by immunoSEQ multiplex PCR; TCRdb keeps only in-frame clonotypes and omits some of them. The sample holds about 36,000 clones, roughly 81% seen once. Material: CD4+ or CD8+ T cells sorted from blood, obtained in a trial of the OX40 agonist ivuxolimab. The source of these receptors is an adult with an advanced solid tumor such as melanoma, head and neck, liver or kidney cancer. CDR3s include the opening cysteine and the closing phenylalanine or tryptophan. A D gene is named only where the DNA matches it firmly. Not every row has a clone size; where given, it reads once, few, many or a size class.

D gene	V gene	clone size	CDR3 length	J gene	CDR3 DNA	CDR3 protein
TRBD2	TRBV19	once	15	TRBJ2-5	TGTGCCAGTAGTACGACTAGCGGAATACAAGAGACCCAGTACTTC	CASSTTSGIQETQYF
TRBD1	TRBV6-1	-	15	TRBJ2-7	TGTGCCAGCAGACTGTGGGGACAGGGGGCCTACGAGCAGTACTTC	CASRLWGQGAYEQYF
-	TRBV11-2	-	13	TRBJ2-1	TGTGCCAGCAGCTTAGACCGGGAACATGAGCAGTTCTTC	CASSLDREHEQFF
TRBD2	TRBV7-9	-	15	TRBJ2-1	TGTGCCAGCAGCTCCGGGACTAGCGGGTTCAATGAGCAGTTCTTC	CASSSGTSGFNEQFF
TRBD1	TRBV6-5	-	15	TRBJ2-7	TGTGCCAGCAGTCCCCGGGGACAGGAGACTTTCCAGCAGTACTTC	CASSPRGQETFQQYF
-	TRBV5-1	-	14	TRBJ1-2	TGCGCCAGCAGGGGGGACGGAGTAATCTATGGCTACACCTTC	CASRGDGVIYGYTF
TRBD2	TRBV9	-	16	TRBJ2-3	TGTGCCAGCAGCGCCAGACTAGCGGGAGTCCCAGATACGCAGTATTTT	CASSARLAGVPDTQYF
-	TRBV29-1	few	14	TRBJ1-2	TGCAGCGTTGAAGATCCGGGGGGCCGCTATGGCTACACCTTC	CSVEDPGGRYGYTF
-	TRBV7-8	-	13	TRBJ1-1	TGTGCCAGCAGCTTAGAGGGGAACACTGAAGCTTTCTTT	CASSLEGNTEAFF
-	TRBV6-1	-	15	TRBJ1-2	TGTGCCAGCAGAGAAGCTACAGGGAAGAACTATGGCTACACCTTC	CASREATGKNYGYTF
TRBD2	TRBV10-1	-	16	TRBJ2-7	TGCGCCAGCAGTGGAGACAAGCGGGAGGGGAACTACGAGCAGTACTTC	CASSGDKREGNYEQYF
TRBD2	TRBV7-2	-	16	TRBJ2-3	TGTGCCAGCAGCTTCCTGACTAGCGGGAGTGGTGATACGCAGTATTTT	CASSFLTSGSGDTQYF
TRBD2	TRBV12-5	-	19	TRBJ2-1	TGTGCTAGTGGTTCGTCGGGACTAGCGGGGGGCCACTCCTACAATGAGCAGTTCTTC	CASGSSGLAGGHSYNEQFF
-	TRBV4-1	once	12	TRBJ2-7	TGCGCCAGCAGCCAAGGTTTAGGGCCACAGTACTTC	CASSQGLGPQYF
TRBD1	TRBV23-1	-	16	TRBJ2-2	TGCGCCAGCAGTCAATCGGACAGGGGGACCCGCGGGGAGCTGTTTTTT	CASSQSDRGTRGELFF
-	TRBV6-1	-	15	TRBJ1-3	TGTGCCAGCACAGCCCAGACCCACTCTGGAAACACCATATATTTT	CASTAQTHSGNTIYF
-	TRBV18	-	15	TRBJ1-5	TGTGCCAGCTCACCGAGCAGGGGAGAGCGGCAGCCCCAGCATTTT	CASSPSRGERQPQHF
-	TRBV7-6	-	13	TRBJ2-7	TGTGCCAGCAGCTTAGGCGGAGCCTCCGAGCAGTACTTC	CASSLGGASEQYF
-	TRBV7-2	once	13	TRBJ1-1	TGTGCCAGCAGCTTTGGACGGAACACTGAAGCTTTCTTT	CASSFGRNTEAFF
TRBD1	TRBV19	-	17	TRBJ1-4	TGTGCCAGTTCCCAGGGGGCGCCTCGGAGGACTAATGAAAAACTGTTTTTT	CASSQGAPRRTNEKLFF
-	TRBV11-2	-	16	TRBJ1-3	TGTGCCAGCAGCTACCAACCGGGGGACTCTGGAAACACCATATATTTT	CASSYQPGDSGNTIYF
-	TRBV11-2	-	15	TRBJ2-2	TGTGCCACGCAGCGGTTCGGGGGGAACACCGGGGAGCTGTTTTTT	CATQRFGGNTGELFF
-	TRBV7-9	-	14	TRBJ2-7	TGTGCCAGCAGCCCCGGGACCCCCGTCTACGAGCAGTACTTC	CASSPGTPVYEQYF
TRBD2	TRBV5-4	-	16	TRBJ2-3	TGTGCCAGCAGCTTGAGACTAGCGGGAGGGACAGATACGCAGTATTTT	CASSLRLAGGTDTQYF
TRBD2	TRBV7-6	-	16	TRBJ2-2	TGTGCCAGCAGCCCAGGAGGCGGGGGGGCTGCCGGGGAGCTGTTTTTT	CASSPGGGGAAGELFF